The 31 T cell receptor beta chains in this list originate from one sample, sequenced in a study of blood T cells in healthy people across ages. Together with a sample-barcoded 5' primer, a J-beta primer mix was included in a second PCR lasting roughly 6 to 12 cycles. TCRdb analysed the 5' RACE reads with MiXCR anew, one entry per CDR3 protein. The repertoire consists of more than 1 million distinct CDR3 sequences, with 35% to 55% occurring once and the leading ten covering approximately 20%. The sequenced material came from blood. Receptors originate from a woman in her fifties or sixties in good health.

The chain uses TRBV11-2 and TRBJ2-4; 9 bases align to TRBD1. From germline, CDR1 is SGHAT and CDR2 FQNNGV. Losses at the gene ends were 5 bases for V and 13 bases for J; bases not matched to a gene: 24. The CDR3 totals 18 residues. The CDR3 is CASSPVLNFGTGPYGQYF. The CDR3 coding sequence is TGTGCCAGCAGCCCGGTGCTAAATTTTGGGACAGGGCCCTACGGGCAGTACTTC.

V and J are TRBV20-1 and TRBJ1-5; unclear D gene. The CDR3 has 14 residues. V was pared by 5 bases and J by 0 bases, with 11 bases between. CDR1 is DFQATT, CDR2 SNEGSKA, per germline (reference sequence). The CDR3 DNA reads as TGCAGTGCTGACGGTGGGAGTAGCAATCAGCCCCAGCATTTT. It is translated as CSADGGSSNQPQHF.

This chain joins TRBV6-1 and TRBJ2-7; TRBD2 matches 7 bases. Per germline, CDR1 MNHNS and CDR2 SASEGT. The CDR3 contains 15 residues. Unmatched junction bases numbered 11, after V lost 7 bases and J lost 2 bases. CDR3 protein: CASNVETGGPYEQYF. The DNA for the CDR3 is TGTGCCAGCAATGTGGAGACGGGGGGACCCTACGAGCAGTACTTC.

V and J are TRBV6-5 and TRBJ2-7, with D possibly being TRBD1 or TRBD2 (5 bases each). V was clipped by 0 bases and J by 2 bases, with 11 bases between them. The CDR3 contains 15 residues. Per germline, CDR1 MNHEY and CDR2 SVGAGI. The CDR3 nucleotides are TGTGCCAGCAGTTACTCCGGGACCCAGCCCTACGAGCAGTACTTC. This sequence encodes CASSYSGTQPYEQYF.

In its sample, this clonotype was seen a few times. The CDR3 loop is CASRSAGGWSYEQYF. The CDR3 DNA follows: TGTGCCAGCAGATCAGCGGGAGGTTGGAGCTACGAGCAGTACTTC. The J gene is TRBJ2-4, the V gene TRBV3-1, with 9 positions matching TRBD2. The DNA matches TRBJ2-7 better at its end, which makes the J call doubtful. The CDR3 is 15 residues long. CDR1 LGHDT and CDR2 YNNKEL come from the germline V gene (reference sequence).

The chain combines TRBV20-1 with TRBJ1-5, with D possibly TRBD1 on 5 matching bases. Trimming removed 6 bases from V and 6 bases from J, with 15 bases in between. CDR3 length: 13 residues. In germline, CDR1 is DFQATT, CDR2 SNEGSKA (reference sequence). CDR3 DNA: TGCAGTGCCCAGGGTTCGGGATTTCAGCCCCAGCATTTT. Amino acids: CSAQGSGFQPQHF.

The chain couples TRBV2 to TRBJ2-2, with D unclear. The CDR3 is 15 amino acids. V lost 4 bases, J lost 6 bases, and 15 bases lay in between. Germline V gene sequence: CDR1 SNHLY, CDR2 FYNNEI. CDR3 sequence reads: CASSGVQTAPGELFF. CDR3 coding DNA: TGTGCCAGCAGTGGGGTACAGACCGCCCCCGGGGAGCTGTTTTTT.

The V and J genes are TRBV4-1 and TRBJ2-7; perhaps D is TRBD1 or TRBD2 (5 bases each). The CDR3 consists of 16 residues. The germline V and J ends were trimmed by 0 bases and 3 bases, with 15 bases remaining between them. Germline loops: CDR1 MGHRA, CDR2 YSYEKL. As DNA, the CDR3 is TGCGCCAGCAGCCAAGATCCGGGGCACTCTGGCTACGAGCAGTACTTC. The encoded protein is CASSQDPGHSGYEQYF.

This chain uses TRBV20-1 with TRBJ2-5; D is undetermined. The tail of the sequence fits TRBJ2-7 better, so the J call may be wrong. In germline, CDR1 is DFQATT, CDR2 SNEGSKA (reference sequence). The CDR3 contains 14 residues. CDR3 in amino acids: CSARSLSPLREQYF. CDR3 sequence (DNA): TGCAGTGCTAGGTCACTTTCACCCCTACGCGAGCAGTACTTC.

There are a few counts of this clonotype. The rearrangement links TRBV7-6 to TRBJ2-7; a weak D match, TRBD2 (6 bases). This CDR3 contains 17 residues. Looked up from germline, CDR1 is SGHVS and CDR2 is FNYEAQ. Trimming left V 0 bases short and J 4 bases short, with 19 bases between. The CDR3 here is CASSLASGGAQLYEQYF. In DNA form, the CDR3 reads TGTGCCAGCAGCTTAGCGTCGGGCGGGGCTCAACTTTACGAGCAGTACTTC.

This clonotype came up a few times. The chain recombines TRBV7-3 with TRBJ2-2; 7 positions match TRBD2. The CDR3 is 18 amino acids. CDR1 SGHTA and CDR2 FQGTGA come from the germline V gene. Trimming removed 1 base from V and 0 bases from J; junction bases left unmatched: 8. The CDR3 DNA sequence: TGTGCCAGCAGCTTAAGTGGGGGTAGCGGGCCGAACACCGGGGAGCTGTTTTTT. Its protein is CASSLSGGSGPNTGELFF.

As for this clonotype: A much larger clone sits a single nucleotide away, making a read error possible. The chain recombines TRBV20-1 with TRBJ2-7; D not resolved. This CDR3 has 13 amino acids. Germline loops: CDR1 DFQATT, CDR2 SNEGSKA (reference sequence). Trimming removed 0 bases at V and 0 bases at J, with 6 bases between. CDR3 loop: CSARDGNSYEQYF. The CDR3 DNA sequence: TGCAGTGCTAGAGATGGGAACTCCTACGAGCAGTACTTC.

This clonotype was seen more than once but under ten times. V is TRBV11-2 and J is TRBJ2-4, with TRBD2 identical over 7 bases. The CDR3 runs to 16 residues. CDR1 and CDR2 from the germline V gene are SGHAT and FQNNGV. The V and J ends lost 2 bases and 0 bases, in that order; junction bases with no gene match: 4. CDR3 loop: CASSLWEGLAKNIQYF. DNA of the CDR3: TGTGCCAGCAGCTTATGGGAGGGCTTAGCCAAAAACATTCAGTACTTC.

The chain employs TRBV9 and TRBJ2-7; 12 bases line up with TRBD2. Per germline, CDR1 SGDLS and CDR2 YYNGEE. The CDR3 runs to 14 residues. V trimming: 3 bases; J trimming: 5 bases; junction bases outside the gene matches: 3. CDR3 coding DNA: TGTGCCAGCAGCGACGGACTAGCGGGACACGAGCAGTACTTC. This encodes CASSDGLAGHEQYF.

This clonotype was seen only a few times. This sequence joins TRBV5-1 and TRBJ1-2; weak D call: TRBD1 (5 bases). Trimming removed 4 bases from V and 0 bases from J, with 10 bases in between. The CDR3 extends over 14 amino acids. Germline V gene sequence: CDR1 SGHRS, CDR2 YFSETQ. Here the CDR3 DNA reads TGCGCCAGCAGCATCCGACAGTCTAACTATGGCTACACCTTC. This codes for CASSIRQSNYGYTF.

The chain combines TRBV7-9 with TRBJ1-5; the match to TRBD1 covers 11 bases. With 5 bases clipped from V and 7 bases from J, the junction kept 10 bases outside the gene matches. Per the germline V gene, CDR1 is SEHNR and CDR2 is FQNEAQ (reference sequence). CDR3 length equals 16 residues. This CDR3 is CASSRPGTGGSQPQHF. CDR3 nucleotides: TGTGCCAGCAGCCGTCCCGGGACAGGGGGAAGCCAGCCCCAGCATTTT.

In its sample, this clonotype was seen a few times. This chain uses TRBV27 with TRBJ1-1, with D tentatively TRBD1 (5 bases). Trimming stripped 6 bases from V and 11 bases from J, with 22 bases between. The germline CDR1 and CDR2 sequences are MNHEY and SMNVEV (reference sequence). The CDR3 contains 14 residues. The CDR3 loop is CASRRDLIQSSAFF. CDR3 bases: TGTGCCAGCAGAAGGGACCTGATCCAATCGTCCGCTTTCTTT.

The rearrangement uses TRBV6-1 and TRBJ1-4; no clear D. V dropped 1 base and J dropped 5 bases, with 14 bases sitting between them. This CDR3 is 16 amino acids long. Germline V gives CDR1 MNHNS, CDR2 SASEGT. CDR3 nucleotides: TGTGCCAGCAGTGAAGGGCCGGGCGGAGGGAATGAAAAACTGTTTTTT. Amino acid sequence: CASSEGPGGGNEKLFF.

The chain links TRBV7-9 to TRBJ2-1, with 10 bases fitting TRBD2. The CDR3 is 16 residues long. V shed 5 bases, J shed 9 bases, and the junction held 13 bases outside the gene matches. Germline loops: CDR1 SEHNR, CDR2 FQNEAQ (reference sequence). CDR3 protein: CASSPPGLAKESEQFF. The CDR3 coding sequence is TGTGCCAGCAGCCCACCGGGACTAGCGAAAGAAAGTGAGCAGTTCTTC.

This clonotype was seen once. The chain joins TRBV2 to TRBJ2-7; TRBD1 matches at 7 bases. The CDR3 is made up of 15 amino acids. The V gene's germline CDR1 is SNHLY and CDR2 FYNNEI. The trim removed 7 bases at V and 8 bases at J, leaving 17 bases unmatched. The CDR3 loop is CASTQFRTTGTKQYF. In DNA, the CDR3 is TGTGCCAGCACCCAATTTAGGACGACAGGGACCAAGCAGTACTTC. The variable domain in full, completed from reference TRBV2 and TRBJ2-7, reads EPEVTQTPSHQVTQMGQEVILRCVPISNHLYFYWYRQILGQKVEFLVSFYNNEISEKSEIFDDQFSVERPDGSNFTLKIRSTKLEDSAMYFCASTQFRTTGTKQYFGPGTRLTVT.

The CDR3 is CASSNRDPGSYEQYF. The CDR3, as DNA: TGTGCCAGCAGTAACCGGGACCCGGGATCCTACGAGCAGTACTTC. The rearrangement uses TRBV12-3 or TRBV12-4 and TRBJ2-7; D may be TRBD1 or TRBD2 (5 bases each). This CDR3 region has 15 residues. V was shortened by 5 bases and J by 1 base, with 15 bases between the two germline ends.

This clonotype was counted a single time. The CDR3 region is CASNPGGGAEAFF. CDR3 DNA sequence: TGTGCCAGCAACCCTGGAGGTGGGGCTGAAGCTTTCTTT. The chain links TRBV12-3 or TRBV12-4 to TRBJ1-1, with no clear D. This CDR3 region has 13 residues. V was trimmed by 7 bases and J by 6 bases, leaving 15 bases between them.

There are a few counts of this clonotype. The CDR3 coding sequence is TGCGCCAGCAGCTCCTTGACTAGCGGGAGGGCCGGTGGCACCGGGGAGCTGTTTTTT. Its translation: CASSSLTSGRAGGTGELFF. The V call is TRBV5-1, the J call TRBJ2-2; 14 bases line up with TRBD2. V lost 3 bases to trimming and J lost 4 bases; unmatched junction nucleotides: 11. The germline CDR1 and CDR2 sequences are SGHRS and YFSETQ. The CDR3 length is 19 residues.

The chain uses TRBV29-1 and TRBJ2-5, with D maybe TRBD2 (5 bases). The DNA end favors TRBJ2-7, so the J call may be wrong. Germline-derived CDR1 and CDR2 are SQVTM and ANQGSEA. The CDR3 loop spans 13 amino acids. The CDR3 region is CTAKSPGLGEQYF. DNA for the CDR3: TGCACCGCCAAGTCACCGGGGTTGGGCGAGCAGTACTTC.

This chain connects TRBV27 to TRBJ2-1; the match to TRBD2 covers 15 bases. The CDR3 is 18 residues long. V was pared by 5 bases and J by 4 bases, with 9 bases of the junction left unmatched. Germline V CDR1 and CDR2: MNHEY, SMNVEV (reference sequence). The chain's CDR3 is CASSAGTSGGKGYNEQFF. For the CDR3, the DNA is TGTGCCAGCAGTGCCGGGACTAGCGGGGGGAAAGGGTACAATGAGCAGTTCTTC.

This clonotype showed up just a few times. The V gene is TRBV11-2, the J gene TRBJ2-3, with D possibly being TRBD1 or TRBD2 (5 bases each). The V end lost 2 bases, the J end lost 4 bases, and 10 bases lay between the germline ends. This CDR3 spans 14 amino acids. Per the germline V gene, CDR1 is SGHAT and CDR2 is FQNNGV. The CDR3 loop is CASSLFTGPDTQYF. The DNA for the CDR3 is TGTGCCAGCAGCTTATTCACGGGACCAGATACGCAGTATTTT. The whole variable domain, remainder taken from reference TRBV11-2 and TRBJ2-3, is EAGVAQSPRYKIIEKRQSVAFWCNPISGHATLYWYQQILGQGPKLLIQFQNNGVVDDSQLPKDRFSAERLKGVDSTLKIQPAKLEDSAVYLCASSLFTGPDTQYFGPGTRLTVL.

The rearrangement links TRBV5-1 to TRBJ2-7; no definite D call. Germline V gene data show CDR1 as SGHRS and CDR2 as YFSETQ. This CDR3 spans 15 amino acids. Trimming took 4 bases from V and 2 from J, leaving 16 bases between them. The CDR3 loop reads CASSQFMHETYEQYF. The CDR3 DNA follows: TGCGCCAGCAGCCAGTTTATGCATGAGACCTACGAGCAGTACTTC.

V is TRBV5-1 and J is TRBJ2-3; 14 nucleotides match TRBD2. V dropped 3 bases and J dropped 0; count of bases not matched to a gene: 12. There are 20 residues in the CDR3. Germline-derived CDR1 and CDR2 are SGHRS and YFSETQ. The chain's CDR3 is CASSSLGTSGSSSSTDTQYF. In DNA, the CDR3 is TGCGCCAGCAGCTCGTTAGGGACTAGCGGGAGTTCCTCTAGCACAGATACGCAGTATTTT.

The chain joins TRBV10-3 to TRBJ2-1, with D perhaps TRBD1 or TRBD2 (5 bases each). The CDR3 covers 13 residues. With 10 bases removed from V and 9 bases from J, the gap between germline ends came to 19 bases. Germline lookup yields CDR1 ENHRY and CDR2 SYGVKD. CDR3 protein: CATTLGDIGEQFF. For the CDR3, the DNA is TGTGCCACCACTTTGGGGGATATAGGTGAGCAGTTCTTC.

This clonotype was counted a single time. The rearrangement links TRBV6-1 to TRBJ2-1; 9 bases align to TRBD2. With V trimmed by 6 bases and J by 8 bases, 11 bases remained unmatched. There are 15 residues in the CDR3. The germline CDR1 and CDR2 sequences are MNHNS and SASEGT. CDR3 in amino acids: CASRDYLAGVDEQFF. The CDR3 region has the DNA TGTGCCAGCAGGGACTATTTAGCGGGAGTGGATGAGCAGTTCTTC.

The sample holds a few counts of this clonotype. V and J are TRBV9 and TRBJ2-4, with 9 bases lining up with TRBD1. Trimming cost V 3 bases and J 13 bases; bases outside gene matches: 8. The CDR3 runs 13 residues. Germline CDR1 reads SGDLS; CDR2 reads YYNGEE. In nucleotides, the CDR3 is TGTGCCAGCAGCGGGACCCCCGGACAGGGGCAGTACTTC. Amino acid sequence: CASSGTPGQGQYF.